This T cell receptor (beta chain) was sequenced during a study of cytomegalovirus exposure and HLA in healthy donors (dated by TCRdb to 2016 to 2017). Regarding the complete study: An earlier analysis of roughly 500 of the donors reported approximately 300 Gb of sequence data and roughly 100 million unique TCR beta sequences from roughly 200 million T cells. Among the roughly 410 genotyped donors, under 90% belonged to the genetic ancestry cluster associated with self-reported Caucasian donors. The study aimed to test whether cataloging public T cell receptors could reveal signatures of past pathogen exposure. A later genetic analysis took genome-wide SNP genotypes for about 60% of the roughly 670 donors and used that subset as a discovery cohort. The number of donors typed differed by locus, with 629-630 for A, B, C, DRB1 and DQB1, over 500 for DQA1, 600 to 610 for DPA1, and about 450 for DPB1. An earlier analysis of 587 of the donors used high-throughput TCR beta sequencing to judge whether each TCR beta V gene segment behaved as functional or pseudogenic. Donor age, sex, ethnicity and CMV serostatus were collected together with the repertoire data. All discovery cohort repertoires had been generated on a single sequencing platform. On average, approximately 250,000 unique TCR beta nucleotide sequences were sequenced per donor among 398 genotyped donors of the cohort, with roughly 18% of those sequences being non-productive. The later analysis used no new phenotypic data to find candidate immune exposures, relying instead on TCR beta sequences and their occurrence across donors. To predict cytomegalovirus infection status, the study brought together high-throughput TCR immunosequencing, statistical association of individual TCRs with disease status, and machine learning. Besides the first cohort of 500 to 700 subjects, a separate validation cohort made up of 120 different subjects was used. In a later analysis, previously published TCR beta repertoires from fewer than 750 donors were re-analyzed and high-resolution HLA genotyping was added so that TCR occurrence patterns could be studied. Several DR-DQ haplotypes were handled as single units for association and clustering, since linkage in the cohort was strong. Both class I and class II loci were covered by HLA typing, at four-digit resolution. About 310 gigabases of sequencing data and tens of millions of unique TCR sequences were included in an early release covering 550 to 800 HLA-typed donors. The T cell repertoires of some 700 subjects were profiled by immunosequencing and related to cytomegalovirus serostatus.

Paper-wide results and their limitations: According to a later analysis, most CMV-associated TCR beta chains appeared to be HLA-restricted, and the HLA associations seemed to be driven largely by CMV exposure. Because some donors lacked HLA typing at each locus, the association tests relied only on the typed subset. Several of the top co-occurrence clusters appeared to be linked to parvovirus B19, influenza, CMV and Epstein-Barr virus, according to a later analysis. Specific HLA alleles were associated with over 15,000 TCR beta sequences at a false discovery rate of 0.05 in a later analysis. An earlier analysis of roughly 570 of the donors showed that most TCR beta V segments appeared in productive rearrangements either about 87% or about 30% of the time, which broadly matched IMGT annotations. When HLA alleles, especially DR and DQ, strongly co-occurred, attributing TCR associations to individual alleles was difficult. The presence/absence analyses assumed that sequencing depth was roughly uniform across donors, and that assumption may not be true. In a later analysis, HLA-associated TCR beta chains showed more clonal expansion and lower generation probabilities than non-associated chains that were equally common. In a later genetic analysis, fewer N-insertions in productive TCRs were reported among donors in an Asian-associated ancestry cluster than the roughly 640-donor mean. Correlated functional status among segregating V segments might reflect linkage disequilibrium, but an unknown experimental factor could not be ruled out. The study gave a list of 150 to 200 TCR beta chains associated with cytomegalovirus. In this cohort, only TCR beta chains were sequenced, and detectable features were limited by the absence of alpha or paired-chain data. The sequencing pipeline was judged likely to have produced a cluster of highly shared sequence variants as a technical artifact. The only immune exposure information available for the cohort was CMV serostatus. According to a later analysis, TCR association rates differed among HLA loci, with DRB1 alleles showing the most associated TCRs and HLA-C alleles showing the fewest. A few of the identified cytomegalovirus-associated TCR beta chains were confirmed in vitro to be specific for cytomegalovirus antigens. A further reported finding was that TCR beta sequences accurately predicted the HLA-A and HLA-B alleles for most subjects in the first cohort. Cytomegalovirus status was reported to be diagnosed by the classifier with high specificity and sensitivity in both the original and validation cohorts. Roughly 15 rarely observed V segments, including chromosome 9 orphons, were excluded from the earlier analysis of just under 600 of the donors because counts were too low. Because the 87-base-pair reads could not distinguish some IMGT-functional V segments, including TRBV6-2 and TRBV6-3, those segments were excluded. Across donors, most TCR sequences were observed very rarely, whereas some public TCRs were present in many individuals. V-gene and J-gene trimming of TCR beta chains was associated with a missense DCLRE1C variant in a later genetic analysis, and the association was replicated in an independent cohort. The authors suggested that the approach could potentially be extended to other disease states and immunological phenotypes.

A word on this clone: Its cognate antigen has yet to be identified. The record has no base qualities; no much larger clone is one base away.

Trimming leaves V shorter by 0 bases and J shorter by 7 bases, with the junction holding 2 bases beyond the gene matches. The germline V gene sets CDR1 to SGDLS and CDR2 to YYNGEE. The CDR3 numbers 15 residues from cysteine through phenylalanine. The entry retains the CDR3 DNA only, 45 bases that are in frame from base 1. The cohort consisted of 600 to 700 healthy bone marrow donors. All cohort members were sampled while nominally healthy, although unrecorded immune exposures were likely present. The donor tested CMV seronegative, placing the donor among the 350 to 400 seronegative members of the cohort. A peripheral blood sample was collected from each donor, and TCR beta sequencing was performed on peripheral blood mononuclear cells. Genomic DNA extraction from the blood cell samples was performed with the Qiagen DNeasy Blood Extraction Kit. Receptors were amplified or captured by the immunoSEQ multiplex PCR assay. For the multiplex PCR, a mixture combining 60 forward primers for TCR Vbeta segments and 13 reverse primers for TCR Jbeta segments was used. Amplification of the CDR3 region of rearranged TCR beta genes was performed with a multiplex PCR assay on genomic DNA. The Illumina HiSeq System was used to sequence the amplified TCR beta libraries as 87-base-pair reads. The original methods were these. A later analysis tallied about 77 million unique TCR beta chains across the 600 to 700 repertoires, and approximately 11 million of those chains were shared by two or more donors. Raw reads were error-corrected and collapsed into unique sequences with a nearest-neighbor algorithm that merged closely related sequences to remove PCR and sequencing errors. V, D and J gene segments were assigned by aligning CDR3 sequences to IMGT reference sequences. For a sequence to be retained, a match of at least six nucleotides to both a V gene segment and a J gene segment was required. Rearrangements were classified as productive when the CDR3 lacked stop codons and remained in frame with V and J, and all other rearrangements were classified as non-productive. Following IMGT convention, CDR3 was defined as the stretch from the second conserved V-encoded cysteine up to the conserved J-encoded phenylalanine. The earlier analysis of 500 to 650 of the donors excluded any sequence lacking an unambiguous match to a single V gene segment. In an earlier analysis of almost 600 of the donors, a V segment was called functional when productive rearrangements were above 56.7%, and segregating when the standard deviation between donors exceeded 5%. A statistical classification framework was developed to diagnose cytomegalovirus status using the catalog of TCR beta chain sequences. V and J gene assignment, in a later analysis, came from comparing TCR nucleotide sequences with IMGT/GENE-DB human TR gene sequences. Using the TCRdist pipeline, a later analysis assigned CDR3 sequences along with most-parsimonious VDJ recombination scenarios. In a later analysis, every TCR beta chain was defined by the combination of its CDR3 amino acid sequence and its V-gene family, and reads without a unique V-gene family were dropped. A later analysis removed over 500 highly shared, low-generation-probability nucleotide sequences to deal with suspected cross-contamination and a sequencing artifact. For each public chain, a later analysis derived a clonal expansion index from normalized ranks of inferred template counts within each repertoire. In a later analysis, generation probabilities were computed using a VDJ recombination model fitted to out-of-frame rearrangements, and the results were checked against IGoR. In a later analysis, TCR-TCR, TCR-HLA and TCR-CMV co-occurrence was scored with hypergeometric tests, and a repertoire-size bias correction was applied to TCR pairs. A later analysis estimated false discovery rates by permuting HLA or CMV assignments 20 times. In a later analysis, co-occurring TCRs were grouped with DBSCAN, and TCRdist sequence similarity was added when clustering was performed within HLA-allele-positive subsets. Repertoires with fewer than 30,000 or more than 120,000 public chains, plus five repertoires with anomalous nucleotide sharing, were excluded from co-occurrence clustering. Drawn from immuneACCESS, this table holds only the in-frame rearrangements with V and J called that TCRdb kept. Clones are partly lost; checked studies trace under half to an unresolved V gene and leave the rest unexplained. V, J and clone size derive from that table, while D and trimming were established from the DNA sequence. The sample includes 140,000 to 150,000 clones, with approximately 72% observed a single time. Over 5% of the sample is taken by the ten largest.

The receptor was derived from a woman aged 55-70 years in good health and CMV-seronegative. The sample consisted of PBMCs. The rearrangement combines TRBV9 with TRBJ1-6, and 9 junctional nucleotides match TRBD1. The CDR3 sequence is CASSVGGQGNSPLHF. The DNA sequence is given as TGTGCCAGCAGCGTAGGGGGACAGGGCAATTCACCCCTCCACTTT.